The TCR beta chain under discussion was sequenced for a study of blood T cell repertoires in COVID-19. Study-wide background: COVID-19 samples, acute and convalescent, were from the United States, Italy and Spain. From T cells, B-cell-depleted T cells, or PBMCs came the material, which was cDNA or gDNA.

Original data processing: Amplification of reference gene primers provided the estimated nucleated cell counts. TCRdb's copy holds only in-frame clones and misses some; the assay was immunoSEQ multiplex PCR. V and J calls plus clone size are reproduced from that table; the DNA served to infer D and trimming. This table holds some 100,000 clones, approximately 84% found once. The CDR3 length is 16 residues. Trimming left V 3 bases short and J 0 bases short, with 11 bases between. Germline loops: CDR1 MGHRA, CDR2 YSYEKL. Sequences were obtained from peripheral blood. The sequence was obtained from a woman aged 55-75 years with acute or convalescent COVID-19. The chain combines TRBV4-1 with TRBJ1-4, with D tentatively TRBD1 (5 bases). The CDR3 is CASSHGTVATNEKLFF. The CDR3 bases are TGCGCCAGCAGCCACGGGACTGTCGCAACTAATGAAAAACTGTTTTTT.